This T cell receptor beta chain is from a study of T cell responses to AZD1222 COVID-19 vaccine. Overall study results and limits: An increase in Spike-specific TCR breadth and depth was observed after two AZD1222 doses. Dominant at 160-218 and 743-854, vaccine-associated CD4 TCRs also spanned spike. AZD1222 recipients seropositive at baseline numbered only five to seven.

On this clone itself: The antigen is not known.

Some clones are missing from TCRdb's copy, which holds only in-frame ones; the method was immunoSEQ multiplex PCR. Among 150,000 to 200,000 clones listed, approximately 90% were seen once. The sequencing here drew on peripheral blood, taken 28 days after the second AZD1222 dose. The source of this sequence is an adult who received the AZD1222 COVID-19 vaccine.

The CDR3 nucleotides are TGTGCCACCAGCAGCCGATTTCGAGAGCGGTATTCACCCCTCCACTTT. Translated: CATSSRFRERYSPLHF. The chain couples TRBV15 to TRBJ1-6; D is unresolved. The V gene's germline CDR1 is LNHNV and CDR2 YYDKDF (reference sequence). There are 16 residues in the CDR3. Trimming left V 3 bases short and J 8 bases short, with 17 bases between.